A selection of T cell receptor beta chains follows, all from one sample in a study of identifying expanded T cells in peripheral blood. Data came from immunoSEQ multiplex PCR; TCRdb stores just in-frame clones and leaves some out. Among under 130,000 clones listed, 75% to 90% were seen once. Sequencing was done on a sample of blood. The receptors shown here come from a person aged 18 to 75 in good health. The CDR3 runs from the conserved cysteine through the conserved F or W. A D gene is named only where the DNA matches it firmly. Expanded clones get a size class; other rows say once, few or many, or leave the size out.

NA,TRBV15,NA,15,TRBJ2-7,TGTGCCACCAGCAGAGCCCGTGACCCTGCCTACGAGCAGTACTTC,CATSRARDPAYEQYF
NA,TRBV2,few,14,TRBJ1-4,TGTGCCAGCACCCTGGGGGGGACGCCTGGAAAACTGTTTTTT,CASTLGGTPGKLFF
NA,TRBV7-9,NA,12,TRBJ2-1,TGTGCCAGCAGCTTAGGTAATAATGAGCAGTTCTTC,CASSLGNNEQFF
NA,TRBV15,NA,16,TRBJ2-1,TGTGCCACCAGCAGGGGACCTAACACCCATCCCAATGAGCAGTTCTTC,CATSRGPNTHPNEQFF
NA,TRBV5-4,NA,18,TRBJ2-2,TGTGCCAGCAGCCCCATTGTAATGGGGCGCCCGAACACCGGGGAGCTGTTTTTT,CASSPIVMGRPNTGELFF
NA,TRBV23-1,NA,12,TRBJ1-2,TGCGCCGGGACCGGGGGGGGAGACGGCTACACCTTC,CAGTGGGDGYTF
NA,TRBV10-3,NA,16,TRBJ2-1,TGTGCCATCAGGGGGGGCCAGGGTGAGGGCTACAATGAGCAGTTCTTC,CAIRGGQGEGYNEQFF
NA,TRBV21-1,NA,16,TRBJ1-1,TGTGCCAGCAGCACCGACAGGGACAGGTTGAACACTGAAGCTTTCTTT,CASSTDRDRLNTEAFF
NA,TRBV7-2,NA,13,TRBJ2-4,TGTGCCAGCAGCTCCCGGTGGGGTGTAGGGGAGTACTTC,CASSSRWGVGEYF
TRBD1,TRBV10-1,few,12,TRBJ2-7,TGCGCCAGCAGTGGGGCGACAGGGGAGCAGTACTTC,CASSGATGEQYF
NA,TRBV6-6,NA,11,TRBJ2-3,TGTGCCAGCACTTCTGCAGATACGCAGTATTTT,CASTSADTQYF
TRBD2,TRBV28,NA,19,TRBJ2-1,TGTGCCAGCAGTCTAGGACTTTGGCGGGGGGGCGAATCCTACAATGAGCAGTTCTTC,CASSLGLWRGGESYNEQFF
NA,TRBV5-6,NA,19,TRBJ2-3,TGTGCCAGCAGCTTGTATTCCGTTTGGAAGGGCATTGGGGCAGATACGCAGTATTTT,CASSLYSVWKGIGADTQYF
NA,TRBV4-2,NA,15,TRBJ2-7,TGTGCCAGCAGCCAAGGGGGCGGCACGCTCTCCGAGCAGTACTTC,CASSQGGGTLSEQYF
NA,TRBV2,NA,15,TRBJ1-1,TGTGCCAGCAGTTTCTGGGGCAGTTCAAACACTGAAGCTTTCTTT,CASSFWGSSNTEAFF
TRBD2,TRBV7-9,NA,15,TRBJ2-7,TGTGCCAGCAGTCAACCGGGACTACTGACCTACGAGCAGTACTTC,CASSQPGLLTYEQYF
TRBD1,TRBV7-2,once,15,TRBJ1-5,TGTGCCAGCAGCCCCGACAGGGGAACCGTCCAGCCCCAGCATTTT,CASSPDRGTVQPQHF
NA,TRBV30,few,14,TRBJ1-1,TGTGCCTGGAGTGCCATAAATGGGTACACTGAAGCTTTCTTT,CAWSAINGYTEAFF
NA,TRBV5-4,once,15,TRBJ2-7,TGTGCCAGCAGCTTGGACGGGGTGGTCTCCTACGAGCAGTACTTC,CASSLDGVVSYEQYF
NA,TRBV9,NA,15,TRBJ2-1,TGTGCCAGCAGCGTAAGGGGGAGCTCCTACAATGAGCAGTTCTTC,CASSVRGSSYNEQFF
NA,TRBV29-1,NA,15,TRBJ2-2,TGCAGCGTTGGCGGGACGGGGAGGAACACCGGGGAGCTGTTTTTT,CSVGGTGRNTGELFF
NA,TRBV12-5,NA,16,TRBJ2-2,TGTGCTAGTGGTTCCGCTACGGCGGGGAACACCGGGGAGCTGTTTTTT,CASGSATAGNTGELFF
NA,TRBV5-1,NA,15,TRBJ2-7,TGCGCCAGCAGCTTGGAAGGGGGTTTCATCTACGAGCAGTACTTC,CASSLEGGFIYEQYF
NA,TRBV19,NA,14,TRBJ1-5,TGTGCCAGTGGATTCAGGGGTCGCAATCAGCCCCAGCATTTT,CASGFRGRNQPQHF
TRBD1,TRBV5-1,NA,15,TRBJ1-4,TGCGCCAGCAGCACGGGACAGGGGAGAACTGAAAAACTGTTTTTT,CASSTGQGRTEKLFF
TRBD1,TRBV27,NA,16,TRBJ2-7,TGTGCCAGCAGTTTGGGACAGGGGCTTCTAGCCTACGAGCAGTACTTC,CASSLGQGLLAYEQYF
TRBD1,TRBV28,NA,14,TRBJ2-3,TGTGCCAGCAGTTTGACAGGGGGCGCAGATACGCAGTATTTT,CASSLTGGADTQYF
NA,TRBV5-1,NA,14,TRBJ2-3,TGCGCCAGCAGCTTGGCTCCGGGGGCAGATACGCAGTATTTT,CASSLAPGADTQYF
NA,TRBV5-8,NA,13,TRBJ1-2,TGTGCCAGCAGCCCCGACGCCGACTATGGCTACACCTTC,CASSPDADYGYTF
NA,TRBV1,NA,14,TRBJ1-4,TGCACCAGCAGCCCGCGACAGGGGGCGCGGAAACTGTTTTTT,CTSSPRQGARKLFF
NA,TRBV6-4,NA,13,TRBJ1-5,TGTGCCAGCAGTGAGACTCACGGCGAGCCCCAGCATTTT,CASSETHGEPQHF
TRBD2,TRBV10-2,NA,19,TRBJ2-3,TGCGCCAGCAGTGGGGGCGCGGGGGGCGACTCGGACCGCACAGATACGCAGTATTTT,CASSGGAGGDSDRTDTQYF
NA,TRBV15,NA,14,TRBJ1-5,TGTGCCACCAGCAGAGAGGCCGGATTTCAGCCCCAGCATTTT,CATSREAGFQPQHF
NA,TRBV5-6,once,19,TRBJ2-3,TGTGCCAGCAGCTTGAGCCCCCGGGGGGCGCTCTCCCCTACAGATACGCAGTATTTT,CASSLSPRGALSPTDTQYF
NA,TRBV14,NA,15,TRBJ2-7,TGTGCCAGCAGCCAAGATCCGGAGAGCTCCTACGAGCAGTACTTC,CASSQDPESSYEQYF
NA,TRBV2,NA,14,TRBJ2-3,TGTGCCAGCTGGTGGGACCTGCTGCAGGGTACGCAGTATTTT,CASWWDLLQGTQYF
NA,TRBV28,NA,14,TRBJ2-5,TGTGCCAGCACCCTAAGGGCCCGGGGGGAGACCCAGTACTTC,CASTLRARGETQYF
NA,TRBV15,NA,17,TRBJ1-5,TGTGCCACCAGCAGAGATTGGGGCGGGGACACCAATCAGCCCCAGCATTTT,CATSRDWGGDTNQPQHF
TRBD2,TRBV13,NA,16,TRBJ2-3,TGTGCCAGCAGCTCACTAGCGGGGGGGCCCACAGATACGCAGTATTTT,CASSSLAGGPTDTQYF
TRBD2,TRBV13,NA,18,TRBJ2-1,TGTGCCAGCAGCTCACCCGCTAGCGGGGGGACGACCTACAATGAGCAGTTCTTC,CASSSPASGGTTYNEQFF
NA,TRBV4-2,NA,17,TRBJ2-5,TGTGCCAGCAGCCAAGGACTCCAAGGGGGAGGGGGAGAGACCCAGTACTTC,CASSQGLQGGGGETQYF
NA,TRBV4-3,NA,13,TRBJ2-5,TGCGCCAGCAGCCAGGTTGGTCAAGAGACCCAGTACTTC,CASSQVGQETQYF
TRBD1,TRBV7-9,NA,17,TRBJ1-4,TGTGCCAGCAGCTCTGCACAGGGGGCGGAGCCTAATGAAAAACTGTTTTTT,CASSSAQGAEPNEKLFF
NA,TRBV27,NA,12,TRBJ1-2,TGTGCCAGCAGTTTCGCAGGGTATGGCTACACCTTC,CASSFAGYGYTF
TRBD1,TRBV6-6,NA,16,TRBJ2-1,TGTGCCAGCAGTATGGGACAGGGGATTTCCTACAATGAGCAGTTCTTC,CASSMGQGISYNEQFF
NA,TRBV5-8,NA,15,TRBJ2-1,TGTGCCAGCACCTACTTGGGGGATTCTCGCTATGAGCAGTTCTTC,CASTYLGDSRYEQFF
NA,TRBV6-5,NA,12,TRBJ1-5,TGTGCCAGCAGTTCCGGAAATCAGCCCCAGCATTTT,CASSSGNQPQHF
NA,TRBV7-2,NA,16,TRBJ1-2,TGTGCCAGCAGCTCAAACCGGGGGAGGCTTAACTATGGCTACACCTTC,CASSSNRGRLNYGYTF